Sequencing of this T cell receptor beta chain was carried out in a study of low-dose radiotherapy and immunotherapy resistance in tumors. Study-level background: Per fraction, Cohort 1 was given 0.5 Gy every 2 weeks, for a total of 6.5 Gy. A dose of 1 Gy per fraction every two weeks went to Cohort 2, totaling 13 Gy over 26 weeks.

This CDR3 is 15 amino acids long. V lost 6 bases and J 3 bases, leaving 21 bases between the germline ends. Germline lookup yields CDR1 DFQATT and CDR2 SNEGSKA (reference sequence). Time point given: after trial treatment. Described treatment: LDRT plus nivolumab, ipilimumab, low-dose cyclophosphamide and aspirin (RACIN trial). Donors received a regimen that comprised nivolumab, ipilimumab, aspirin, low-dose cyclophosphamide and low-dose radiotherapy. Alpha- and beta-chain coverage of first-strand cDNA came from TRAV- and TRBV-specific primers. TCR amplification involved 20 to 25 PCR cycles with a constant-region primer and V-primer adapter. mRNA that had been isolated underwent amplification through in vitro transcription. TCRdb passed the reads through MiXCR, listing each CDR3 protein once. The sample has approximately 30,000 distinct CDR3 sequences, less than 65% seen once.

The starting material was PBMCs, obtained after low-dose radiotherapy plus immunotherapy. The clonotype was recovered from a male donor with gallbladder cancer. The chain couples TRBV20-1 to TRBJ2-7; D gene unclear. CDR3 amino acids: CSAFKSTDTYYEQYF. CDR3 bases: TGCAGTGCCTTCAAATCCACAGACACCTACTACGAGCAGTACTTC.